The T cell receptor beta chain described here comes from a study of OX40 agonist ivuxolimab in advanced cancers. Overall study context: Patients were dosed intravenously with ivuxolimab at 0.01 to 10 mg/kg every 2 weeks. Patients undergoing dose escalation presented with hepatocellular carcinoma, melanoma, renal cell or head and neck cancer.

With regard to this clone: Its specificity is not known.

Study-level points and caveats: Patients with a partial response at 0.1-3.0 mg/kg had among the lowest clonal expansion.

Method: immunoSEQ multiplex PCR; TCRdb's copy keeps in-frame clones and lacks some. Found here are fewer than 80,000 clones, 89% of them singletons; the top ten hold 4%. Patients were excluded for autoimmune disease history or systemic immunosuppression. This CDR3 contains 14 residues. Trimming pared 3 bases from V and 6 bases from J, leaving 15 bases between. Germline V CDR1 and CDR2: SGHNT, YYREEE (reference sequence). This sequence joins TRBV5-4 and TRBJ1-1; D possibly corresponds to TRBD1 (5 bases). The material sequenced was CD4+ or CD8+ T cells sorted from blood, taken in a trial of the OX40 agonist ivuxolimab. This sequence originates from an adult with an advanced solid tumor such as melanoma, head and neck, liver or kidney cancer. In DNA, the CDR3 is TGTGCCAGCAGCTCTCAGGGAGGAAGAGCTGAAGCTTTCTTT. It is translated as CASSSQGGRAEAFF.